This TCR beta chain came from a study of T cells in Graves' hyperthyroidism and ophthalmopathy. Clinicians diagnosed patients from clinical symptoms, serum thyroxine and TRAb, thyroid ultrasound and orbital computed tomography. In the case of this clonotype: Its antigen is not identified.

The CDR3 spans 13 residues. V lost 8 bases and J lost 1; bases outside the gene matches: 6. CDR1 and CDR2 (germline): SQVTM, ANQGSEA. General study findings and limits: Ophthalmopathy was told apart from stable hyperthyroidism by a 13 V-J model. Most expanded thyroid clonotypes above 0.001 recurred in blood. Ophthalmopathy prediction by the model preceded onset by a median about 6 months.

Researchers amplified the TCR beta CDR3 regions from RNA transcripts. An initial round of RT-PCR targeting the TCR CDR3 relied on the HTBI primer set. One entry per CDR3 protein, called by TCRdb with MiXCR from the multiplex PCR reads. Of 500,000 to 600,000 distinct CDR3 sequences listed, 40% to 50% are singletons. Sequencing was performed on peripheral blood or thyroid tissue (not recorded which). The sequence derives from an adult woman with Graves' disease, either hyperthyroidism or ophthalmopathy (not recorded which). The V gene is TRBV29-1, the J gene TRBJ2-5; 8 bases agree with TRBD2. The CDR3 nucleotides are TGCAGCCGTCGGGGGGGGACCCAAGAGACCCAGTACTTC. Its translation: CSRRGGTQETQYF.